The 7 T cell receptor beta chains below all came from one sample that was sequenced in a study of blood T cell repertoires in COVID-19. Using immunoSEQ multiplex PCR, the repertoire was profiled, and TCRdb retains in-frame clones only, with some absent. The table includes 150,000 to 200,000 clones, about four fifths detected once. The sequenced sample was peripheral blood. The receptors originated from a man in his fifties or sixties with active or convalescent COVID-19.

The V and J genes are TRBV18 and TRBJ1-4; the D is unclear. The germline V and J ends were trimmed by 0 bases and 6 bases, with 11 bases remaining between them. The germline CDR1 and CDR2 sequences are KGHSH and LQKENI. The CDR3 runs to 15 residues. The CDR3 region has the DNA TGTGCCAGCTCACCACCGGGTGGGAGCCATGAAAAACTGTTTTTT. Protein product: CASSPPGGSHEKLFF.

The genes are TRBV6-5 and TRBJ1-1; D is undetermined. In germline, CDR1 is MNHEY, CDR2 SVGAGI. Trimming stripped 6 bases from V and 5 bases from J, with 13 bases between. CDR3 length equals 13 residues. The CDR3 nucleotides read TGTGCCAGCAGGGCGGGTTTCGGGACTGAAGCTTTCTTT. Its translation: CASRAGFGTEAFF.

The chain joins TRBV6-4 to TRBJ2-7; the D gene is possibly TRBD1 (6 bases). The germline V gene has CDR1 MRHNA and CDR2 SNTAGT. V lost 6 bases and J lost 3, with 27 bases in between. The CDR3 has 18 amino acids. The CDR3 is CASSQGRGAGTAIYEQYF. DNA for the CDR3: TGTGCCAGCAGCCAGGGGCGCGGCGCCGGGACCGCAATCTACGAGCAGTACTTC.

The chain links TRBV25-1 to TRBJ2-4, with TRBD1 identical over 7 bases. The length of the CDR3 is 12 residues. Germline trimming cut 4 bases from V and 9 bases from J; bases unmatched to any gene: 3. Per germline, CDR1 MGHDK and CDR2 SYGVNS. CDR3 coding DNA: TGTGCCAGCAGTGGACAGGGTTTCATTCAGTACTTC. Encoded protein: CASSGQGFIQYF.

The V call is TRBV18, the J call TRBJ1-4; D gene unclear. Trimming left V 0 bases short and J 4 bases short, with 12 bases between. The germline V gene encodes CDR1 KGHSH and CDR2 LQKENI. This CDR3 is 16 amino acids long. Here the CDR3 reads CASSPPRGVGNEKLFF. The CDR3 DNA reads as TGTGCCAGCTCACCACCACGGGGAGTGGGTAATGAAAAACTGTTTTTT. Combining the CDR3 with reference TRBV18 and TRBJ1-4 gives the whole variable domain NAGVMQNPRHLVRRRGQEARLRCSPMKGHSHVYWYRQLPEEGLKFMVYLQKENIIDESGMPKERFSAEFPKEGPSILRIQQVVRGDSAAYFCASSPPRGVGNEKLFFGSGTQLSVL.

The chain is built from TRBV6-6 and TRBJ1-4, with 7 bases identical to TRBD1. This CDR3 contains 14 residues. Per the germline V gene, CDR1 is MNHNY and CDR2 is SVGAGI (reference sequence). With V trimmed by 5 bases and J by 8 bases, 8 bases remained unmatched. CDR3 residues: CASSPTGEGEKLFF. For the CDR3, the DNA is TGTGCCAGCAGTCCCACAGGGGAAGGCGAAAAACTGTTTTTT.

The genes are TRBV24-1 and TRBJ1-2; tentatively, D is TRBD1 (5 bases). Trimming pared 0 bases from V and 6 bases from J, leaving 10 bases between. The length of the CDR3 is 14 residues. Per germline, CDR1 KGHDR and CDR2 SFDVKD. The CDR3 region is CATSDLAGGDGYTF. In nucleotides, the CDR3 is TGTGCCACCAGTGATTTGGCGGGGGGGGATGGCTACACCTTC.